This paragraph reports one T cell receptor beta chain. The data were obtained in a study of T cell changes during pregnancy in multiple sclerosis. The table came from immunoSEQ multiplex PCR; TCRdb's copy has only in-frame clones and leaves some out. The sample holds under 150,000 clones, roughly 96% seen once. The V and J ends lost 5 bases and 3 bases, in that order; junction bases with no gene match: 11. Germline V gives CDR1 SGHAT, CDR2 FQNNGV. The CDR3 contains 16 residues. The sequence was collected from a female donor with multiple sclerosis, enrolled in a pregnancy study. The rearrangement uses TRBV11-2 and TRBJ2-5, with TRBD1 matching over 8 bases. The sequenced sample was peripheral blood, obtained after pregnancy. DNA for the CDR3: TGTGCCAGCAGCCTAGGACAGGGTACGATAAAAGAGACCCAGTACTTC. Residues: CASSLGQGTIKETQYF.